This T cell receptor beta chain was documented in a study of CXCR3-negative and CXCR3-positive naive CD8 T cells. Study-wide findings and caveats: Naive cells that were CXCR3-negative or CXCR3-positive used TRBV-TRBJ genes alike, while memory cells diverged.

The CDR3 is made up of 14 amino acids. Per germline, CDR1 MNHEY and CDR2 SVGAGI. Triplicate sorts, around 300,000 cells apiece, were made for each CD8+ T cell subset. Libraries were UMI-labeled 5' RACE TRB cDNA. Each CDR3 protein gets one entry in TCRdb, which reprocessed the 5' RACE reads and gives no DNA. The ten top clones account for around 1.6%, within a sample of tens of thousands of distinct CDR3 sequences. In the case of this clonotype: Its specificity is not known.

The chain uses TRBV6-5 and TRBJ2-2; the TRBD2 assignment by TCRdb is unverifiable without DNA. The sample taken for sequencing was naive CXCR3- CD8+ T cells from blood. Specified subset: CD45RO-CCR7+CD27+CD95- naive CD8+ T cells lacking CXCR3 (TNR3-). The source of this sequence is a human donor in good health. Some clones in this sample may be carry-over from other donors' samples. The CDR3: CASSLLGGSRELFF.